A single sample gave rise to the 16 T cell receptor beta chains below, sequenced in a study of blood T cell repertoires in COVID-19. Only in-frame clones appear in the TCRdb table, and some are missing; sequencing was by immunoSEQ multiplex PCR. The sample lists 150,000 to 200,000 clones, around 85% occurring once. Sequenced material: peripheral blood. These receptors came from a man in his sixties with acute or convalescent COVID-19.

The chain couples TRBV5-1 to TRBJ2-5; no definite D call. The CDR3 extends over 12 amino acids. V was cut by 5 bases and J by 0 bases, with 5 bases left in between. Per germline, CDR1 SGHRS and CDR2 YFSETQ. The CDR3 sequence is CASSFDQETQYF. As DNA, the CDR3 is TGCGCCAGCAGTTTCGACCAAGAGACCCAGTACTTC.

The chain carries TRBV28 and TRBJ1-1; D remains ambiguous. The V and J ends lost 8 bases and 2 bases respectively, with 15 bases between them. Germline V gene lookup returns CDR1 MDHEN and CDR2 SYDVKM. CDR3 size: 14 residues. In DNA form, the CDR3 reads TGTGCCAGCGGACTCGCGGGTTCAAACACTGAAGCTTTCTTT. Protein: CASGLAGSNTEAFF.

DNA of the CDR3: TGTGCCAGCAGCTTGTTCCCTGGTACAGGAACCTACGAGCAGTACTTC. Translating gives CASSLFPGTGTYEQYF. V and J are TRBV5-6 and TRBJ2-7; tentatively, D is TRBD1 (5 bases). The CDR3 is 16 residues long. Germline CDR1 and CDR2: SGHDT and YYEEEE. The V and J ends lost 1 base and 2 bases respectively, with 16 bases between them.

The CDR3 region has the DNA TGTGCCACCAGTGAGGATGACTCCCTGGGCTCCTACAATGAGCAGTTCTTC. The encoded protein is CATSEDDSLGSYNEQFF. J is TRBJ2-1 and V is TRBV24-1; D gene ambiguous. Trimming left V 4 bases short and J 0 bases short, with 15 bases between. CDR1 is KGHDR, CDR2 SFDVKD, per germline. This CDR3 has 17 residues.

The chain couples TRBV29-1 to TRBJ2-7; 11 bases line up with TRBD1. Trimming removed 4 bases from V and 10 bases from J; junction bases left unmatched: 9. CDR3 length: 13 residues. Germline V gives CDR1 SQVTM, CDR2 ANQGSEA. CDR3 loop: CSVGGGQGALQYF. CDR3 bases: TGCAGCGTTGGCGGAGGACAGGGGGCCTTACAGTACTTC.

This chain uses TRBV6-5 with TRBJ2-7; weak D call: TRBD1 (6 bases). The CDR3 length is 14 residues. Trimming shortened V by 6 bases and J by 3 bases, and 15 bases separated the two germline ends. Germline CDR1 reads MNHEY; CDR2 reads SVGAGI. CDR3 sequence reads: CASSRGTGYYEQYF. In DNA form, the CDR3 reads TGTGCCAGCAGCCGGGGAACAGGGTACTACGAGCAGTACTTC.

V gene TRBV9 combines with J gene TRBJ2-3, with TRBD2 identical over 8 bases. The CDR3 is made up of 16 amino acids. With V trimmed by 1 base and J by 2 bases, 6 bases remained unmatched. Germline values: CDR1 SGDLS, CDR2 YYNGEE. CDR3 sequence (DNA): TGTGCCAGCAGCGTATCTCCGGGACTAGACACAGATACGCAGTATTTT. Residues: CASSVSPGLDTDTQYF.

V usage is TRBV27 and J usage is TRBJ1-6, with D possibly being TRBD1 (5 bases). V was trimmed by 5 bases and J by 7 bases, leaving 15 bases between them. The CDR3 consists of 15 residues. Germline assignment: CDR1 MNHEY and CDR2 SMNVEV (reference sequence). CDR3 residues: CASSPGPSRNSPLHF. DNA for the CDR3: TGTGCCAGCAGTCCAGGGCCAAGCAGAAATTCACCCCTCCACTTT.

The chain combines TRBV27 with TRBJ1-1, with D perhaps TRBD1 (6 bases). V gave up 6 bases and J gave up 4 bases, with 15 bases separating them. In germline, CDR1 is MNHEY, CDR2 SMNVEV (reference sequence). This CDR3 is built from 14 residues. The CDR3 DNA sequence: TGTGCCAGCAGCCCCCGACAGGCGCGCACTGAAGCTTTCTTT. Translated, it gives CASSPRQARTEAFF.

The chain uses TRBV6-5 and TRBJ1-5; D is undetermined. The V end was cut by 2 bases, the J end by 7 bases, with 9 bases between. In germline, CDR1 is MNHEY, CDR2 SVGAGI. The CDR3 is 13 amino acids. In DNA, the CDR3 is TGTGCCAGCAGTTACGGAGTCGCACAGCCCCAGCATTTT. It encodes CASSYGVAQPQHF.

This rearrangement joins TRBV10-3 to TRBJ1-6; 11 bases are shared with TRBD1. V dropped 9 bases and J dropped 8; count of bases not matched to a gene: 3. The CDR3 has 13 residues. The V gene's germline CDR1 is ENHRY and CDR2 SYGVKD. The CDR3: CAIGQGADSPLHF. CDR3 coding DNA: TGTGCCATAGGACAGGGGGCTGATTCACCCCTCCACTTT.

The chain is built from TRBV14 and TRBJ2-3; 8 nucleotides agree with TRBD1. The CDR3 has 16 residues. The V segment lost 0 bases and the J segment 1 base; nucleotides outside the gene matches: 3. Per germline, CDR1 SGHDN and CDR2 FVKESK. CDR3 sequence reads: CASSQEATGGTDTQYF. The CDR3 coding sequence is TGTGCCAGCAGCCAAGAAGCGACAGGGGGCACAGATACGCAGTATTTT.

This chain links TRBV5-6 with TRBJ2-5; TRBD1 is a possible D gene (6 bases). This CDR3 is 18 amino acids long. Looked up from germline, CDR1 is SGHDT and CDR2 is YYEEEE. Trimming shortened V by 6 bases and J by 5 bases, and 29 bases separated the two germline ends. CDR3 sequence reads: CASTPQGPGKRNAETQYF. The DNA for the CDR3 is TGTGCCAGCACCCCTCAGGGGCCAGGGAAAAGGAATGCGGAGACCCAGTACTTC.

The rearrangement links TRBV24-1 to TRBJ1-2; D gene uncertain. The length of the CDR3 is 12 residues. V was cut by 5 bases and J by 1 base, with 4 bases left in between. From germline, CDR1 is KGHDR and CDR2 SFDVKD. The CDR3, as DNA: TGTGCCACCAGTGGAGATAACTATGGCTACACCTTC. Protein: CATSGDNYGYTF.

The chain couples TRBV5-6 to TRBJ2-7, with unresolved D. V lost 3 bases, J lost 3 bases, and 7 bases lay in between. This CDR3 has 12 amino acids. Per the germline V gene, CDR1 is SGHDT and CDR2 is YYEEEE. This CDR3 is CASSYTDYEQYF. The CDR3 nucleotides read TGTGCCAGCAGCTATACAGACTACGAGCAGTACTTC. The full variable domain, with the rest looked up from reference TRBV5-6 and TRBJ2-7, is DAGVTQSPTHLIKTRGQQVTLRCSPKSGHDTVSWYQQALGQGPQFIFQYYEEEERQRGNFPDRFSGHQFPNYSSELNVNALLLGDSALYLCASSYTDYEQYFGPGTRLTVT.

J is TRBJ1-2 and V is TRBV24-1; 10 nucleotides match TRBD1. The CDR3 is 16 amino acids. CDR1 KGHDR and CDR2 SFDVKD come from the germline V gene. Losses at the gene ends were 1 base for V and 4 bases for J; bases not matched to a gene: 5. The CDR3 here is CATSDLRTGGAYGYTF. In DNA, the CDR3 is TGTGCCACCAGTGATTTAAGGACAGGGGGTGCCTATGGCTACACCTTC.